Below, 32 T cell receptor beta chains from the same sample are listed, as sequenced in a study of T-cell reconstitution after alpha-beta-depleted transplantation in children. Using unique molecular identifiers, the investigators prepared the TCRbeta library. TCRdb reprocessed the PCR reads via MiXCR and lists one record per CDR3 protein. Of almost 400,000 distinct CDR3 sequences in the sample, roughly 22% were seen once. The starting material was PBMCs from the stem cell graft donor, obtained from the stem cell graft. Source of these receptors: a human donor who donated a stem cell graft to a child with acute myeloid leukemia.

The chain links TRBV5-1 to TRBJ1-1, with D unclear. Germline V gene data show CDR1 as SGHRS and CDR2 as YFSETQ. This CDR3 contains 13 residues. The V end was cut by 1 base, the J end by 10 bases, with 14 bases between. The CDR3 DNA follows: TGCGCCAGCAGCTTGACGCCTTTCTCGAGAGCTTTCTTT. Translated, it gives CASSLTPFSRAFF.

The chain recombines TRBV4-1 with TRBJ2-3, with D perhaps matching TRBD2 (5 bases). V lost 0 bases and J 6 bases, leaving 19 bases between the germline ends. CDR1 and CDR2 from the germline V gene are MGHRA and YSYEKL. The CDR3 is made up of 17 amino acids. The CDR3 reads CASSQEGSSRGSDTQYF. In DNA form, the CDR3 reads TGCGCCAGCAGCCAAGAGGGGAGCTCCCGAGGGAGTGATACGCAGTATTTT.

In this sample, this clonotype turned up once. The chain joins TRBV7-2 to TRBJ2-5; D perhaps matches TRBD2 (5 bases). Looked up from germline, CDR1 is SGHTA and CDR2 is FQGNSA. Deletions cut 0 bases from V and 0 bases from J, with 8 bases between. The CDR3 has 15 amino acids. In nucleotides, the CDR3 is TGTGCCAGCAGCTTAGCGTCGGGGAACCAAGAGACCCAGTACTTC. Residues: CASSLASGNQETQYF.

The rearrangement links TRBV12-3 or TRBV12-4 to TRBJ2-5, with TRBD1 identical over 7 bases. The length of the CDR3 is 14 residues. With 3 bases clipped from V and 4 bases from J, the junction kept 5 bases outside the gene matches. For the CDR3, the DNA is TGTGCCAGCAGTTTTTGGCCAGGGGGAGAGACCCAGTACTTC. It translates to CASSFWPGGETQYF.

V gene TRBV25-1 combines with J gene TRBJ2-3; no clear D gene. The CDR3 contains 12 residues. The ends were cut back, 8 bases at V and 5 bases at J, with 11 bases in the middle. Germline loops: CDR1 MGHDK, CDR2 SYGVNS. CDR3 amino acids: CASGWDLDTQYF. Here the CDR3 DNA reads TGTGCCAGCGGCTGGGATCTAGATACGCAGTATTTT.

Only a few counts were recorded for this clonotype. The chain is built from TRBV24-1 and TRBJ1-5, with D unresolved. Germline CDR1 reads KGHDR; CDR2 reads SFDVKD. This CDR3 contains 16 residues. The V gene lost 2 bases and the J gene lost 0 bases, with 10 bases spanning the gap. The CDR3 nucleotides are TGTGCCACCAGTGATTCCTCGAGAAATAGCAATCAGCCCCAGCATTTT. This encodes CATSDSSRNSNQPQHF.

This clonotype was counted between two and nine times. The rearrangement links TRBV3-1 to TRBJ1-1; no clear D. Deletions cut 1 base from V and 0 bases from J, with 12 bases between. Germline CDR1 LGHDT, CDR2 YNNKEL (reference sequence). The CDR3 consists of 16 residues. CDR3 amino acids: CASSQVVVGLNTEAFF. In DNA form, the CDR3 reads TGTGCCAGCAGCCAAGTCGTGGTAGGGCTGAACACTGAAGCTTTCTTT.

The gene calls are TRBV19 and TRBJ2-1; tentatively, D is TRBD2 (5 bases). CDR1 and CDR2 (germline): LNHDA, SQIVND (reference sequence). Trimming pared 5 bases from V and 4 bases from J, leaving 18 bases between. This CDR3 has 16 amino acids. The CDR3 region is CASSPRGSIGYNEQFF. CDR3 DNA: TGTGCCAGTAGTCCCCGGGGATCCATAGGGTACAATGAGCAGTTCTTC. Using reference TRBV19 and TRBJ2-1 for the parts outside the CDR3, the full variable domain is DGGITQSPKYLFRKEGQNVTLSCEQNLNHDAMYWYRQDPGQGLRLIYYSQIVNDFQKGDIAEGYSVSREKKESFPLTVTSAQKNPTAFYLCASSPRGSIGYNEQFFGPGTRLTVL.

V is TRBV12-3 or TRBV12-4 and J is TRBJ2-1; 9 bases match TRBD2. V shed 5 bases and J 6 bases; nucleotides not matched to a gene: 17. This CDR3 spans 18 amino acids. The CDR3: CASSPPSSGAFLGNEQFF. CDR3 nucleotide sequence: TGTGCCAGCAGTCCACCTTCTAGCGGGGCCTTCTTGGGCAATGAGCAGTTCTTC.

This clonotype was detected only a few times. The chain uses TRBV28 and TRBJ2-7; no definite D call. Trimming removed 3 bases from V and 3 bases from J, with 9 bases in between. The CDR3 is 13 residues long. The germline V gene has CDR1 MDHEN and CDR2 SYDVKM. CDR3 region: CASSFLRVYEQYF. The DNA of the CDR3 is TGTGCCAGCAGTTTTCTTAGGGTCTACGAGCAGTACTTC.

The chain combines TRBV4-1 with TRBJ2-7, with TRBD2 as a possible D gene (6 bases). Trimming pared 0 bases from V and 10 bases from J, leaving 16 bases between. Germline lookup yields CDR1 MGHRA and CDR2 YSYEKL. This CDR3 comprises 14 residues. The CDR3 DNA reads as TGCGCCAGCAGCCAAGATGAACGGGGGACTCGACAGTACTTC. It encodes CASSQDERGTRQYF.

A few counts support this clonotype. The chain carries TRBV29-1 and TRBJ2-1; 8 bases fit TRBD1. Germline V gene lookup returns CDR1 SQVTM and CDR2 ANQGSEA. The CDR3 covers 13 residues. The J segment lost 9 bases and the V segment lost 7 bases, leaving 11 bases of the junction unmatched. CDR3 coding DNA: TGCAGCGCCTCTGGACAGGGATGGTCTGAGCAGTTCTTC. It translates to CSASGQGWSEQFF.

CDR3 DNA sequence: TGCGCCAGCTCCCACAGGGACCTTGATCTTCTGGGGGCCAACGTCCTGACTTTC. Translating it yields CASSHRDLDLLGANVLTF. V is TRBV5-1 and J is TRBJ2-6; weak D call: TRBD1 (6 bases). The CDR3 has 18 residues. Germline loops: CDR1 SGHRS, CDR2 YFSETQ. Trimming took 7 bases from V and 4 from J, leaving 24 bases between them.

This clonotype was seen at least ten times. This chain uses TRBV25-1 with TRBJ2-5; D is unresolved. This CDR3 contains 13 residues. V lost 4 bases and J lost 1, with 7 bases in between. Germline values: CDR1 MGHDK, CDR2 SYGVNS. The CDR3 spells CASSVAAQETQYF. As DNA, the CDR3 is TGTGCCAGCAGTGTGGCAGCCCAAGAGACCCAGTACTTC.

The chain couples TRBV12-3 or TRBV12-4 to TRBJ2-4, with D unclear. Trimming shortened V by 6 bases and J by 1 base, and 13 bases separated the two germline ends. The CDR3 consists of 15 residues. The CDR3 here is CASSLSGVAKNIQYF. CDR3 DNA sequence: TGTGCCAGCAGCCTGTCTGGGGTGGCCAAAAACATTCAGTACTTC.

J is TRBJ2-1 and V is TRBV28; no clear D gene. This CDR3 spans 11 amino acids. The germline gives CDR1 MDHEN, CDR2 SYDVKM. Trimming removed 6 bases at V and 10 bases at J, with 10 bases between. The CDR3 spells CASSHLLEQFF. DNA for the CDR3: TGTGCCAGCAGCCACCTGTTGGAGCAGTTCTTC.

This clonotype has just a few counts. The chain is built from TRBV28 and TRBJ2-7, with TRBD2 as a possible D gene (5 bases). The CDR3 is 14 residues long. From germline, CDR1 is MDHEN and CDR2 SYDVKM. The V end was cut by 6 bases, the J end by 2 bases, with 14 bases between. CDR3 nucleotides: TGTGCCAGCAGCACGGACGGGATTACCTACGAGCAGTACTTC. Its protein product is CASSTDGITYEQYF.

In this sample, this clonotype turned up a few times. The rearrangement uses TRBV12-3 or TRBV12-4 and TRBJ2-5; maybe TRBD2 (8 bases). This CDR3 is 16 amino acids long. The V gene lost 7 bases and the J gene lost 2 bases, with 20 bases spanning the gap. CDR3 loop: CASNSREGTEQETQYF. The DNA for the CDR3 is TGTGCCAGCAATTCCCGGGAGGGGACAGAACAAGAGACCCAGTACTTC.

This clonotype has just a few counts. V is TRBV19 and J is TRBJ2-7; the match to TRBD1 covers 8 bases. The junction had 9 bases not matched to a gene; V was cut back by 4 bases and J by 1 base. Germline lookup yields CDR1 LNHDA and CDR2 SQIVND (reference sequence). The CDR3 sequence is 16 residues long. The CDR3 reads CASSTKQGVGSYEQYF. CDR3 nucleotide sequence: TGTGCCAGTAGTACCAAACAGGGGGTGGGGTCCTACGAGCAGTACTTC.

This sequence joins TRBV12-3 or TRBV12-4 and TRBJ1-2; TRBD1 might be the D (5 bases). V was pared by 6 bases and J by 8 bases, with 13 bases between. The CDR3 is made up of 12 amino acids. The CDR3 region has the DNA TGTGCCAGCAGGGGCTGGGGCTTGGGCTACACCTTC. The encoded protein is CASRGWGLGYTF.

This clonotype occurred many times. The CDR3 is CSVDSVTDDEQFF. The DNA of the CDR3 is TGCAGCGTTGACTCGGTTACCGATGATGAGCAGTTCTTC. The chain employs TRBV29-1 and TRBJ2-1; D ambiguous. This CDR3 comprises 13 residues. V shed 3 bases and J shed 8 bases, with 14 bases lying between them. In germline, CDR1 is SQVTM, CDR2 ANQGSEA.

The V and J genes are TRBV3-1 and TRBJ2-6; D gene uncertain. The germline V and J ends were trimmed by 2 bases and 0 bases, with 8 bases remaining between them. This CDR3 comprises 16 residues. Per germline, CDR1 LGHDT and CDR2 YNNKEL (reference sequence). CDR3 coding DNA: TGTGCCAGCAGCCAACCCCGACTCTCTGGGGCCAACGTCCTGACTTTC. It yields the protein CASSQPRLSGANVLTF. The full variable domain, completed using reference TRBV3-1 and TRBJ2-6, is DTAVSQTPKYLVTQMGNDKSIKCEQNLGHDTMYWYKQDSKKFLKIMFSYNNKELIINETVPNRFSPKSPDKAHLNLHINSLELGDSAVYFCASSQPRLSGANVLTFGAGSRLTVL.

This clonotype occurred many times. The gene calls are TRBV6-2 or TRBV6-3 and TRBJ2-1; maybe TRBD2 (5 bases). This CDR3 region has 14 residues. Germline-derived CDR1 and CDR2 are MNHEY and SVGEGT. Between the trimmed V and J ends, which lost 10 bases and 5 bases, there was a span of 18 bases. CDR3 sequence: CATLRSGPNNEQFF. The CDR3, as DNA: TGTGCCACCTTACGGAGCGGTCCCAACAATGAGCAGTTCTTC.

Many counts were recorded for this clonotype. The J gene is TRBJ2-1, the V gene TRBV20-1; 8 bases map to TRBD2. After removal of 4 bases from V and 9 bases from J, the junction contained 8 bases not matched to a gene. The V gene's germline CDR1 is DFQATT and CDR2 SNEGSKA (reference sequence). The length of the CDR3 is 13 residues. This CDR3 is CSATGLENSEQFF. CDR3 bases: TGCAGTGCTACGGGACTAGAAAATAGTGAGCAGTTCTTC.

This clonotype was found a few times. The V and J genes are TRBV28 and TRBJ2-1; D perhaps matches TRBD2 (5 bases). Trimming pared 6 bases from V and 9 bases from J, leaving 18 bases between. The CDR3 runs to 14 residues. Germline V lookup: CDR1 MDHEN, CDR2 SYDVKM. The CDR3 reads CASRLFGDRGEQFF. The CDR3 nucleotides are TGTGCCAGCAGACTCTTCGGGGATCGGGGTGAGCAGTTCTTC. Full variable domain (rest looked up from reference TRBV28 and TRBJ2-1): DVKVTQSSRYLVKRTGEKVFLECVQDMDHENMFWYRQDPGLGLRLIYFSYDVKMKEKGDIPEGYSVSREKKERFSLILESASTNQTSMYLCASRLFGDRGEQFFGPGTRLTVL.

CDR3 sequence reads: CSASLHGTTPSTDTQYF. Here the CDR3 DNA reads TGCAGTGCTAGCCTACACGGGACTACCCCTAGCACAGATACGCAGTATTTT. The V call is TRBV20-1, the J call TRBJ2-3, with TRBD2 matching over 7 bases. Germline CDR1 and CDR2: DFQATT and SNEGSKA (reference sequence). The CDR3 extends over 17 amino acids. Trimming removed 3 bases from V and 0 bases from J; junction bases left unmatched: 12.

The genes are TRBV5-1 and TRBJ2-7; D ambiguous. Trimming took off 0 bases at V and 3 bases at J, with 10 bases between the two ends. The CDR3 extends over 14 amino acids. Germline CDR1 SGHRS, CDR2 YFSETQ. The DNA of the CDR3 is TGCGCCAGCAGCTTGGTGGCAGCAGACTACGAGCAGTACTTC. Its protein is CASSLVAADYEQYF. The full variable domain, with the rest looked up from reference TRBV5-1 and TRBJ2-7, is KAGVTQTPRYLIKTRGQQVTLSCSPISGHRSVSWYQQTPGQGLQFLFEYFSETQRNKGNFPGRFSGRQFSNSRSEMNVSTLELGDSALYLCASSLVAADYEQYFGPGTRLTVT.

This clonotype has at least ten counts. V gene TRBV12-3 or TRBV12-4 combines with J gene TRBJ2-3, with TRBD2 matching 11 bases. This CDR3 comprises 16 residues. V gave up 1 base and J gave up 2 bases; unmatched junction bases: 2. CDR3 protein: CASSLGLAGITDTQYF. CDR3 nucleotide sequence: TGTGCCAGCAGTTTAGGACTAGCGGGGATCACAGATACGCAGTATTTT.

This clonotype appeared a few times. The chain combines TRBV6-4 with TRBJ2-6; 12 bases are shared with TRBD1. The CDR3 extends over 17 amino acids. Germline V gene lookup returns CDR1 MRHNA and CDR2 SNTAGT. V was clipped by 7 bases and J by 4 bases; unmatched bases: 8. The CDR3 sequence is CASTPGTGGSGANVLTF. The CDR3 DNA reads as TGTGCCAGCACCCCCGGGACAGGGGGCTCCGGGGCCAACGTCCTGACTTTC.

This clonotype appeared a few times. The J gene is TRBJ2-3, the V gene TRBV10-1; 13 bases line up with TRBD2. Germline CDR1 WNHNN, CDR2 SYGVQD (reference sequence). This CDR3 spans 16 amino acids. The J segment lost 4 bases and the V segment lost 5 bases, leaving 6 bases of the junction unmatched. CDR3 nucleotides: TGCGCCAGCAGTCGGACTAGCGGGAGAGGGCCAGATACGCAGTATTTT. Its translation: CASSRTSGRGPDTQYF.

There are a few counts of this clonotype. V gene TRBV20-1 combines with J gene TRBJ2-5; 8 bases map to TRBD1. The CDR3 loop spans 12 amino acids. The germline gives CDR1 DFQATT, CDR2 SNEGSKA (reference sequence). V lost 7 bases, J lost 4 bases, and 5 bases stayed unmatched. The CDR3 here is CSVLGQGETQYF. In nucleotides, the CDR3 is TGCAGTGTCCTTGGACAGGGAGAGACCCAGTACTTC.

Worth noting for this clonotype: Since the CDR3 does not end with the conserved phenylalanine or tryptophan, this likely comes from a read error. This rearrangement joins TRBV25-1 to TRBJ2-7; 13 nucleotides match TRBD2. The germline V gene has CDR1 MGHDK and CDR2 SYGVNS. The CDR3 is 18 amino acids. The trim removed 7 bases at V and 5 bases at J, leaving 17 bases unmatched. The CDR3 DNA reads TGTGCCAGCAACCCAACCGGGACTAGCGGGACCCCAGTTCACGAGCAGTACTGC. This codes for CASNPTGTSGTPVHEQYC.